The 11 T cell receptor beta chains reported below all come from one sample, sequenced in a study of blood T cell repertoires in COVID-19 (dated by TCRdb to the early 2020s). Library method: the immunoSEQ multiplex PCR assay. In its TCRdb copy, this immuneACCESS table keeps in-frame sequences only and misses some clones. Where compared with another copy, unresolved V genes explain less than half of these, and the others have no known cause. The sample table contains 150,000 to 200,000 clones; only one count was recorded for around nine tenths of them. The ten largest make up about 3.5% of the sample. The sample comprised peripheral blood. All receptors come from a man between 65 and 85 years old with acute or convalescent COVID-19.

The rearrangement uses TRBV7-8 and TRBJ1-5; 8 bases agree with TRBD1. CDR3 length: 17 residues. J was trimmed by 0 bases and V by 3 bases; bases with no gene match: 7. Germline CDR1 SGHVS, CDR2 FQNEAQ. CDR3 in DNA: TGTGCCAGCAGCTTCAGGGGGCGTCGGAATAGCAATCAGCCCCAGCATTTT. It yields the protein CASSFRGRRNSNQPQHF.

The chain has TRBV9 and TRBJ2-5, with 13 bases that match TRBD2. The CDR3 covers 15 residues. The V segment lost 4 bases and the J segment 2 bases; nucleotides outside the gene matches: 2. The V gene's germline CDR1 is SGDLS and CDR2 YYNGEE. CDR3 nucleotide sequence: TGTGCCAGCAGCCCGGGACTAGCGGGGCAAGAGACCCAGTACTTC. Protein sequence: CASSPGLAGQETQYF.

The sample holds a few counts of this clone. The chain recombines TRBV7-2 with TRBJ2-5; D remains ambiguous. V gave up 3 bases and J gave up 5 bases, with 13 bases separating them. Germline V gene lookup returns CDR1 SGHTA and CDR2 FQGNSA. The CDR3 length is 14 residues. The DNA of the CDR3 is TGTGCCAGCAGCTTGAGTCTGGAGAGGGAGACCCAGTACTTC. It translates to CASSLSLERETQYF. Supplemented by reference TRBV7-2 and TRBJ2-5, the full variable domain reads GAGVSQSPSNKVTEKGKDVELRCDPISGHTALYWYRQSLGQGLEFLIYFQGNSAPDKSGLPSDRFSAERTGGSVSTLTIQRTQQEDSAVYLCASSLSLERETQYFGPGTRLLVL.

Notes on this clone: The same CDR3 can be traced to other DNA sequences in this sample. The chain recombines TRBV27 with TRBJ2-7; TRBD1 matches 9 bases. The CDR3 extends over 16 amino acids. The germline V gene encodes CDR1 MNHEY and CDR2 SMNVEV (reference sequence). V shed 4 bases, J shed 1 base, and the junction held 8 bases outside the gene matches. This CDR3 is CASSSLQGAESYEQYF. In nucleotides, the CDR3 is TGTGCCAGCAGTTCCCTACAGGGGGCTGAATCCTACGAGCAGTACTTC.

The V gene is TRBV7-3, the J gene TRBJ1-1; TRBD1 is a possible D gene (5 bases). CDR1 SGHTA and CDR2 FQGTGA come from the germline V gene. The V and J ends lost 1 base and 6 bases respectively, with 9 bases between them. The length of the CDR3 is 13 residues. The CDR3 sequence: CASSLNRWAEAFF. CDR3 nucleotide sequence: TGTGCCAGCAGCTTAAACAGGTGGGCTGAAGCTTTCTTT.

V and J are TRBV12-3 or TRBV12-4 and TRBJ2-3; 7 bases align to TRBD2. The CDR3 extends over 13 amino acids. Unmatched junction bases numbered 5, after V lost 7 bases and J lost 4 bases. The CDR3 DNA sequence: TGTGCCAGCAATGCGGGAGCTCCAGATACGCAGTATTTT. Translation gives CASNAGAPDTQYF.

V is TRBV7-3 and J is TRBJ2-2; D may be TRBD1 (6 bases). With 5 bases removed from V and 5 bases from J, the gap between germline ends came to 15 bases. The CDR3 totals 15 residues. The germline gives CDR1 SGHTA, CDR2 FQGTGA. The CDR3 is CASSQQGSGTGELFF. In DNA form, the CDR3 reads TGTGCCAGCAGCCAACAGGGTAGTGGAACCGGGGAGCTGTTTTTT.

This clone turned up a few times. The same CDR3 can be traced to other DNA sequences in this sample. CDR3 loop: CAWTSGYNEQFF. The DNA for the CDR3 is TGTGCCTGGACTAGCGGCTACAATGAGCAGTTCTTC. This rearrangement joins TRBV30 to TRBJ2-1; 7 bases map to TRBD2. J was trimmed by 3 bases and V by 4 bases; bases with no gene match: 0. The germline V gene encodes CDR1 GTSNPN and CDR2 SVGIG (reference sequence). The CDR3 spans 12 residues.

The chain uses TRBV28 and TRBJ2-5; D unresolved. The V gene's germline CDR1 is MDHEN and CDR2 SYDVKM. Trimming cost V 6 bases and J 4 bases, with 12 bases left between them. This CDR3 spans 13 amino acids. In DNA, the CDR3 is TGTGCCAGCAGACAGTCCGGCCGAGAGACCCAGTACTTC. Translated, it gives CASRQSGRETQYF.

The CDR3 sequence: CASSFHGQDYGYTF. CDR3 nucleotides: TGTGCCAGCAGCTTTCATGGACAAGACTATGGCTACACCTTC. This chain connects TRBV7-9 to TRBJ1-2, with TRBD1 as a possible D gene (5 bases). The V gene lost 3 bases and the J gene lost 3 bases, with 11 bases spanning the gap. Germline CDR1 SEHNR, CDR2 FQNEAQ (reference sequence). The CDR3 has 14 amino acids. The full variable domain, rest sourced from reference TRBV7-9 and TRBJ1-2, is DTGVSQNPRHKITKRGQNVTFRCDPISEHNRLYWYRQTLGQGPEFLTYFQNEAQLEKSRLLSDRFSAERPKGSFSTLEIQRTEQGDSAMYLCASSFHGQDYGYTFGSGTRLTVV.

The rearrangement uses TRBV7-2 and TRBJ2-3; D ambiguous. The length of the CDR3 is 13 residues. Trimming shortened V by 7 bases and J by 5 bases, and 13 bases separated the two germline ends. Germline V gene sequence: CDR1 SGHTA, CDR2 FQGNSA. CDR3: CASTLPSLDTQYF. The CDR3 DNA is TGTGCCAGCACCCTCCCGTCCTTAGATACGCAGTATTTT. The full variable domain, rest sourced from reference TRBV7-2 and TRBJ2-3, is GAGVSQSPSNKVTEKGKDVELRCDPISGHTALYWYRQSLGQGLEFLIYFQGNSAPDKSGLPSDRFSAERTGGSVSTLTIQRTQQEDSAVYLCASTLPSLDTQYFGPGTRLTVL.